The source of this T cell receptor (beta chain) is a study of PD-1 blockade in classical Hodgkin lymphoma. About this clone: No antigen is known for it.

Assay used: immunoSEQ multiplex PCR; TCRdb lists only in-frame clones, some missing. The data show approximately 19,000 clones, more than 75% seen once. Relapse after autologous stem cell transplantation occurred in every patient, and brentuximab vedotin exposure varied. V gave up 5 bases and J gave up 5 bases, with 17 bases separating them. The germline gives CDR1 SGHRS, CDR2 YFSETQ. The CDR3 sequence is 15 residues long. Study conclusions and caveats: Before treatment, complete responders showed about the same diversity as newly diagnosed patients. Newly diagnosed patients were reported to start with lower TCR diversity than healthy donors.

Here the sequenced sample was peripheral blood mononuclear cells (PBMCs), taken before the second cycle of nivolumab. The chain joins TRBV5-1 to TRBJ2-1; a possible D gene is TRBD1 (6 bases). The receptor's source is a human donor with classical Hodgkin lymphoma. The CDR3 region is CASRQDTGINNEQFF. The CDR3 DNA follows: TGCGCCAGCAGACAAGACACAGGGATCAACAATGAGCAGTTCTTC.